These T cell receptor beta chains were read from a single sample in a study of vaccination effects on CD4 cells after COVID-19. No antigens are known for them. Sequenced by immunoSEQ multiplex PCR; TCRdb stores in-frame clones only, minus some. The data hold tens of thousands of clones, with roughly two thirds observed a single time. This sample comprised CD4+ T cells from PBMCs cultured with SARS-CoV-2 spike peptides, obtained before COVID-19 vaccination. Receptors originate from a human donor who received a COVID-19 vaccine. Each CDR3 is given with its conserved first and last residue. The D gene is left open where the match is weak. Size tells how often a clone was seen (once, few, many) or the class of an expanded clone, and some rows leave it out.

CDR3: CASSRTAGTEAFF
DNA: TGCGCCAGCAGCCGCACAGCGGGCACTGAAGCTTTCTTT
J: TRBJ1-1
V: TRBV4-1
size: .
D: .

CDR3: CASSWDRFVEEQYF
DNA: TGCGCCAGCAGCTGGGACAGGTTTGTGGAGGAGCAGTACTTC
J: TRBJ2-7
V: TRBV5-1
size: .
D: TRBD1

CDR3: CASSPPLAGGSTDTQYF
DNA: TGTGCCAGCAGCCCTCCCCTAGCGGGGGGGAGCACAGATACGCAGTATTTT
J: TRBJ2-3
V: TRBV3-1/TRBV3-2
size: .
D: TRBD2

CDR3: CASSIWQTNTEAFF
DNA: TGTGCCAGTAGTATATGGCAGACTAACACTGAAGCTTTCTTT
J: TRBJ1-1
V: TRBV19
size: .
D: .

CDR3: CASSPAQGNTEAFF
DNA: TGTGCCAGCTCACCCGCACAGGGGAACACTGAAGCTTTCTTT
J: TRBJ1-1
V: TRBV18
size: .
D: .

CDR3: CASSKSNEQFF
DNA: TGTGCCAGCAGCAAGAGCAATGAGCAGTTCTTC
J: TRBJ2-1
V: TRBV7-9
size: few
D: .

CDR3: CASRAGANYGYTF
DNA: TGCGCCAGCAGGGCTGGGGCTAACTATGGCTACACCTTC
J: TRBJ1-2
V: TRBV10-2
size: .
D: .

CDR3: CASSYLDQPYEQYF
DNA: TGTGCCAGCAGTTACCTGGACCAACCCTACGAGCAGTACTTC
J: TRBJ2-7
V: TRBV6-5
size: .
D: .

CDR3: CASSSPGQGGTESYTF
DNA: TGTGCCAGCAGCTCACCGGGACAGGGCGGGACTGAGAGCTACACCTTC
J: TRBJ1-2
V: TRBV5-4
size: few
D: TRBD1

CDR3: CASSYSGQGPYEQYF
DNA: TGTGCCAGCAGTTACTCCGGACAGGGTCCCTACGAGCAGTACTTC
J: TRBJ2-7
V: TRBV6-5
size: once
D: TRBD1

CDR3: CASRPDREKGISPLHF
DNA: TGCGCCAGCAGGCCAGACAGGGAGAAGGGGATTTCACCCCTCCACTTT
J: TRBJ1-6
V: TRBV5-1
size: once
D: TRBD1

CDR3: CASSLAQYNSPLHF
DNA: TGTGCCAGCAGTTTAGCACAGTATAATTCACCCCTCCACTTT
J: TRBJ1-6
V: TRBV27
size: .
D: .

CDR3: CSASRGLAGVDTQYF
DNA: TGCAGTGCTAGTAGAGGACTAGCGGGAGTAGATACGCAGTATTTT
J: TRBJ2-3
V: TRBV20-1
size: .
D: TRBD2

CDR3: CASSYGGGQPQHF
DNA: TGTGCCAGCAGTTACGGGGGAGGCCAGCCCCAGCATTTT
J: TRBJ1-5
V: TRBV6-5
size: .
D: .

CDR3: CASSPGQVWPGELFF
DNA: TGTGCCAGCAGCCCCGGACAGGTCTGGCCCGGGGAGCTGTTTTTT
J: TRBJ2-2
V: TRBV11-2
size: .
D: TRBD1

CDR3: CASSQDRNSGNTIYF
DNA: TGCGCCAGCAGCCAAGACCGGAACTCTGGAAACACCATATATTTT
J: TRBJ1-3
V: TRBV4-1
size: .
D: .

CDR3: CSASQAGSYNEQFF
DNA: TGCAGTGCTAGTCAAGCGGGGAGTTACAATGAGCAGTTCTTC
J: TRBJ2-1
V: TRBV20-1
size: .
D: TRBD2

CDR3: CASSFGTASYEQYF
DNA: TGCGCCAGCAGCTTCGGGACGGCATCCTACGAGCAGTACTTC
J: TRBJ2-7
V: TRBV5-1
size: .
D: .

CDR3: CASSQEVGGAGEQFF
DNA: TGTGCCAGCAGCCAAGAGGTGGGGGGGGCCGGTGAGCAGTTCTTC
J: TRBJ2-1
V: TRBV3-1/TRBV3-2
size: .
D: .

CDR3: CASSLPPDLVTEAFF
DNA: TGTGCCAGCAGCCTCCCCCCTGATCTAGTGACTGAAGCTTTCTTT
J: TRBJ1-1
V: TRBV9
size: .
D: .

CDR3: CASSQGRQTVTDTQYF
DNA: TGTGCCAGCAGCCAAGGTCGACAGACAGTCACAGATACGCAGTATTTT
J: TRBJ2-3
V: TRBV14
size: .
D: .

CDR3: CAWSVDSSGNTIYF
DNA: TGTGCCTGGAGTGTAGACAGCTCTGGAAACACCATATATTTT
J: TRBJ1-3
V: TRBV30
size: .
D: .

CDR3: CASSLDRSYNSPLHF
DNA: TGCGCCAGCAGCTTGGACCGCTCCTATAATTCACCCCTCCACTTT
J: TRBJ1-6
V: TRBV5-1
size: few
D: .

CDR3: CASSPLWLIGLDFNNTDTQYF
DNA: TGTGCCAGCAGCCCCTTATGGTTGATAGGACTCGACTTTAACAACACAGATACGCAGTATTTT
J: TRBJ2-3
V: TRBV4-2
size: .
D: .

CDR3: CSARDFPEVFF
DNA: TGCAGTGCTAGAGATTTCCCAGAGGTGTTCTTC
J: TRBJ2-1
V: TRBV20-1
size: .
D: .

CDR3: CASSWGTSGSRRQETQYF
DNA: TGTGCCAGCAGCTGGGGGACTAGCGGGAGTCGTCGCCAAGAGACCCAGTACTTC
J: TRBJ2-5
V: TRBV5-4
size: .
D: TRBD2

CDR3: CASRSGETYGYTF
DNA: TGTGCCAGCCGTTCCGGGGAGACGTATGGCTACACCTTC
J: TRBJ1-2
V: TRBV18
size: .
D: .

CDR3: CASSLDLPGTSTDTQYF
DNA: TGTGCCAGCAGCTTAGATCTGCCCGGAACTAGCACAGATACGCAGTATTTT
J: TRBJ2-3
V: TRBV11-2
size: .
D: .

CDR3: CASSHAGTGSYGYTF
DNA: TGCGCCAGCAGCCACGCCGGGACAGGCTCCTATGGCTACACCTTC
J: TRBJ1-2
V: TRBV4-1
size: .
D: TRBD1

CDR3: CASSLNLRGDQETQYF
DNA: TGCGCCAGCAGCTTGAACCTCAGGGGTGACCAAGAGACCCAGTACTTC
J: TRBJ2-5
V: TRBV5-1
size: .
D: .

CDR3: CASSLRDQETQYF
DNA: TGCGCCAGCAGCTTGCGAGACCAAGAGACCCAGTACTTC
J: TRBJ2-5
V: TRBV5-1
size: .
D: .

CDR3: CASSDIGGTEAFF
DNA: TGTGCCAGCAGTGACATCGGAGGAACTGAAGCTTTCTTT
J: TRBJ1-1
V: TRBV6-4
size: .
D: .

CDR3: CASSPPGLAAGELFF
DNA: TGTGCCAGCTCACCACCGGGACTAGCCGCCGGGGAGCTGTTTTTT
J: TRBJ2-2
V: TRBV18
size: .
D: TRBD2

CDR3: CATSDRGQGQETQYF
DNA: TGTGCCACCAGTGACCGGGGACAGGGGCAGGAGACCCAGTACTTC
J: TRBJ2-5
V: TRBV24-1
size: .
D: TRBD1

CDR3: CASSSKLYEQYF
DNA: TGTGCCAGCAGCTCCAAACTCTACGAGCAGTACTTC
J: TRBJ2-7
V: TRBV7-9
size: few
D: .

CDR3: CASGTGRNNYGYTF
DNA: TGTGCCAGCGGTACCGGACGGAATAACTATGGCTACACCTTC
J: TRBJ1-2
V: TRBV7-2
size: .
D: .

CDR3: CASSLDAGYGEKLFF
DNA: TGTGCCAGCAGCTTGGACGCAGGGTACGGTGAAAAACTGTTTTTT
J: TRBJ1-4
V: TRBV5-4
size: .
D: .

CDR3: CASSYSAPTANYGYTF
DNA: TGTGCCAGCAGTTACTCGGCACCGACTGCTAACTATGGCTACACCTTC
J: TRBJ1-2
V: TRBV6-5
size: once
D: .

CDR3: CASSEFQRTSGVEQFF
DNA: TGCGCCAGCAGTGAGTTTCAAAGGACTAGCGGAGTCGAGCAGTTCTTC
J: TRBJ2-1
V: TRBV10-1
size: .
D: TRBD2

CDR3: CASSVRLSGAERHGELFF
DNA: TGTGCCAGCAGCGTACGACTCTCGGGGGCGGAAAGACACGGGGAGCTGTTTTTT
J: TRBJ2-2
V: TRBV3-1/TRBV3-2
size: .
D: .

CDR3: CSVCRERGGELFF
DNA: TGCAGCGTTTGCCGGGAGCGAGGCGGGGAGCTGTTTTTT
J: TRBJ2-2
V: TRBV29-1
size: once
D: .

CDR3: CASRVSSNTGELFF
DNA: TGTGCCAGCAGAGTCTCTTCGAACACCGGGGAGCTGTTTTTT
J: TRBJ2-2
V: TRBV28
size: .
D: .

CDR3: CASSPKGVRNQPQHF
DNA: TGTGCCAGCTCACCAAAAGGGGTTCGCAATCAGCCCCAGCATTTT
J: TRBJ1-5
V: TRBV18
size: few
D: .

CDR3: CASSALTGAQETQYF
DNA: TGTGCCAGCAGTGCGCTGACAGGAGCCCAAGAGACCCAGTACTTC
J: TRBJ2-5
V: TRBV2
size: once
D: .

CDR3: CSVVESRVRGAEAFF
DNA: TGCAGCGTCGTAGAGTCCAGGGTAAGAGGGGCTGAAGCTTTCTTT
J: TRBJ1-1
V: TRBV29-1
size: .
D: .

CDR3: CASSPGRANYGYTF
DNA: TGTGCCAGCAGCCCCGGTAGAGCCAACTATGGCTACACCTTC
J: TRBJ1-2
V: TRBV5-5
size: few
D: .

CDR3: CASSLGQAPGNTEAFF
DNA: TGCGCCAGCAGCTTGGGTCAGGCCCCTGGGAACACTGAAGCTTTCTTT
J: TRBJ1-1
V: TRBV5-1
size: few
D: .

CDR3: CAISDSIRRTGLYNSPLHF
DNA: TGTGCCATCAGTGACTCCATCCGAAGGACAGGGCTCTATAATTCACCCCTCCACTTT
J: TRBJ1-6
V: TRBV10-3
size: .
D: TRBD1

CDR3: CASSGTGNQPQHF
DNA: TGCGCCAGCAGTGGAACTGGCAATCAGCCCCAGCATTTT
J: TRBJ1-5
V: TRBV10-1
size: .
D: .

CDR3: CASSLLTGSNQPQHF
DNA: TGTGCCAGCAGTTTATTGACGGGCAGCAATCAGCCCCAGCATTTT
J: TRBJ1-5
V: TRBV28
size: .
D: .

CDR3: CASRPAGQSSTNYGYTF
DNA: TGTGCCAGTAGACCTGCGGGACAGAGTTCTACTAACTATGGCTACACCTTC
J: TRBJ1-2
V: TRBV19
size: few
D: TRBD1

CDR3: CAWSAGYGQPQHF
DNA: TGTGCCTGGAGCGCAGGGTATGGTCAGCCCCAGCATTTT
J: TRBJ1-5
V: TRBV30
size: .
D: .

CDR3: CASSFSSSSTDTQYF
DNA: TGCGCCAGCAGCTTTTCTAGCAGTAGCACAGATACGCAGTATTTT
J: TRBJ2-3
V: TRBV5-1
size: .
D: .

CDR3: CASGYRDMGRSNYGYTF
DNA: TGTGCTAGTGGTTATCGGGACATGGGAAGGTCGAACTATGGCTACACCTTC
J: TRBJ1-2
V: TRBV12-5
size: few
D: .

CDR3: CASSQGGGTQYF
DNA: TGTGCCAGCAGCCAAGGGGGAGGGACCCAGTACTTC
J: TRBJ2-5
V: TRBV3-1/TRBV3-2
size: .
D: .